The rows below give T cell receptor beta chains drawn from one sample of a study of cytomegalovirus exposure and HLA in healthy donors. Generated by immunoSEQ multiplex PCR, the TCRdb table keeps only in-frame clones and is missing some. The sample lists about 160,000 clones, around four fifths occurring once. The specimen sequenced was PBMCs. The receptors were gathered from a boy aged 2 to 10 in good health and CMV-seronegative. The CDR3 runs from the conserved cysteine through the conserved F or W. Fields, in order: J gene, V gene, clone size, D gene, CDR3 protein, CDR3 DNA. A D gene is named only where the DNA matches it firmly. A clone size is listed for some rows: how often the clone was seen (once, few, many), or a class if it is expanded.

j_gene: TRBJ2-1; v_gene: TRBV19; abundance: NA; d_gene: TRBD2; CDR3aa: CASSPRPGGLDEQFF; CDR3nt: TGTGCCAGTAGTCCCAGGCCGGGAGGATTGGATGAGCAGTTCTTC
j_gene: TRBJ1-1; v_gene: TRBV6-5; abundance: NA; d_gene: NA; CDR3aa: CASKSRQYTEAFF; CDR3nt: TGTGCCAGCAAGTCAAGACAGTACACTGAAGCTTTCTTT
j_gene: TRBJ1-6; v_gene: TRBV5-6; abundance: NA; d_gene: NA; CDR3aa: CASQQEGTVDLHF; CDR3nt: TGTGCCAGCCAGCAAGAGGGAACGGTAGACCTCCACTTT
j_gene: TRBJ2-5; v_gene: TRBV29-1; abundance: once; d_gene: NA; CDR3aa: CSVEASLYQETQYF; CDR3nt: TGCAGCGTTGAAGCCAGTTTGTACCAAGAGACCCAGTACTTC
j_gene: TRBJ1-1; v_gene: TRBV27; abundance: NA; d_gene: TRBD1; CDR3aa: CASGQVMNTEAFF; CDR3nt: TGTGCCAGCGGACAGGTGATGAACACTGAAGCTTTCTTT
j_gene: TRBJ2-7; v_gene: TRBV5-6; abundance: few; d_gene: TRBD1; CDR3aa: CASSIRDRVNEQYF; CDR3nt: TGTGCCAGCAGCATCCGGGACAGGGTCAACGAGCAGTACTTC
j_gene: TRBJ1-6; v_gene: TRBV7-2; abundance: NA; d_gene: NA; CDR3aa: CASSLGVAGGNSPLHF; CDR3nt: TGTGCCAGCAGCTTAGGAGTGGCGGGGGGAAATTCACCCCTCCACTTT
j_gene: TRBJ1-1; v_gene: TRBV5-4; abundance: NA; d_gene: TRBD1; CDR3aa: CASSLAPRGITEAFF; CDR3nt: TGTGCCAGCAGCTTGGCCCCCAGGGGGATCACTGAAGCTTTCTTT
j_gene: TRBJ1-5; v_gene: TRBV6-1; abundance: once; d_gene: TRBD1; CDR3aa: CASSETQGASNQPQHF; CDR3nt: TGTGCCAGCAGTGAGACACAGGGGGCGAGCAATCAGCCCCAGCATTTT
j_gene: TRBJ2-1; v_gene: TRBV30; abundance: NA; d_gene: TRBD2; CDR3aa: CAWSTTRGVAGVRNNEQFF; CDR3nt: TGTGCCTGGAGTACAACTAGGGGAGTGGCGGGAGTAAGGAACAATGAGCAGTTCTTC
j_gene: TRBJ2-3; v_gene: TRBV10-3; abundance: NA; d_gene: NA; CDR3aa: CAISESNTDTQYF; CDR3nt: TGTGCCATCAGTGAGTCCAACACAGATACGCAGTATTTT
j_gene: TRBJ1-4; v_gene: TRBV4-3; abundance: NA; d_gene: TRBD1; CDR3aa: CASSQGQGVAEKLFF; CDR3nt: TGCGCCAGCAGCCAAGGGCAGGGGGTCGCTGAAAAACTGTTTTTT
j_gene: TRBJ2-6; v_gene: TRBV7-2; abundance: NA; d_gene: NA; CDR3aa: CASSLTRSAATGANVLTF; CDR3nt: TGTGCCAGCAGCTTAACCCGGTCAGCGGCGACTGGGGCCAACGTCCTGACTTTC
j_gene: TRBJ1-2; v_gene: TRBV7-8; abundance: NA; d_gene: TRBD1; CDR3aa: CASSNSQGAKDGYTF; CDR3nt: TGTGCCAGCAGTAATAGCCAGGGGGCTAAGGATGGCTACACCTTC
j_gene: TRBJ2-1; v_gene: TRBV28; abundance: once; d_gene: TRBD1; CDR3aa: CASSPLRGTSSYNEQFF; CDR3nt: TGTGCCAGCAGTCCCCTCAGGGGGACAAGCTCCTACAATGAGCAGTTCTTC
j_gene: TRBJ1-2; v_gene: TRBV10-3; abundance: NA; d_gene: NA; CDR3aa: CAISPGEPYGYTF; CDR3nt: TGTGCCATCAGTCCAGGGGAACCCTATGGCTACACCTTC
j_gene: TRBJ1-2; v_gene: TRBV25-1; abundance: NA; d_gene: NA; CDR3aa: CASSEQGFGYTF; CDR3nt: TGTGCCAGCAGTGAACAGGGGTTTGGCTACACCTTC
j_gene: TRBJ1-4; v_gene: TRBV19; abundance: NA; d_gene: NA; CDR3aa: CASSIGLSRAANEKLFF; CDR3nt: TGTGCCAGTAGTATCGGCCTCTCGAGGGCAGCTAATGAAAAACTGTTTTTT
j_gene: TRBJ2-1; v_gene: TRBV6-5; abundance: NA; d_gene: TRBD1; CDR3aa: CASNTQGALDNEQFF; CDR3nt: TGTGCCAGCAACACACAGGGGGCTCTCGACAATGAGCAGTTCTTC
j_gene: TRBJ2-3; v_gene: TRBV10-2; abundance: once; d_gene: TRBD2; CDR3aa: CASSERGLAGADTQYF; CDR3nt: TGCGCCAGCAGTGAGCGAGGACTAGCGGGGGCAGATACGCAGTATTTT